Below are 9 T cell receptor beta chains sequenced from a single sample in a study of beta chain features in type 1 diabetes. Points from the study as a whole: All four CD4+ subsets from Type 1 diabetes patients carried moderately but significantly shorter TCRB CDR3s.

All of the isolated RNA was reverse transcribed, so expressed TCRB transcripts were sequenced. Libraries were prepared by immunoSEQ multiplex PCR; TCRdb keeps only in-frame clonotypes and omits some of them. The sample has over 100,000 clones, over 15% seen once. Antigen specificity for these receptors is unknown. The source material was central memory CD4+ T cells from blood. The origin of the receptors is a man under 40 with type 1 diabetes.

The V gene is TRBV7-2, the J gene TRBJ2-7; TRBD2 aligns across 11 bases. Per germline, CDR1 SGHTA and CDR2 FQGNSA. V gave up 0 bases and J gave up 2 bases; unmatched junction bases: 3. The length of the CDR3 is 16 residues. The CDR3 DNA follows: TGTGCCAGCAGCTTAGCGTCTAGCGGGGGGCCCTACGAGCAGTACTTC. It codes for CASSLASSGGPYEQYF.

This chain's CDR3 is CASSVEVAGEQYF. The CDR3 DNA sequence: TGTGCCAGCAGCGTAGAAGTAGCGGGGGAGCAGTACTTC. The chain is built from TRBV9 and TRBJ2-7, with TRBD2 matching over 8 bases. From germline, CDR1 is SGDLS and CDR2 YYNGEE. The CDR3 sequence is 13 residues long. V lost 0 bases and J lost 7; bases outside the gene matches: 3. The entire variable domain, with the rest obtained from reference TRBV9 and TRBJ2-7, is as follows: DSGVTQTPKHLITATGQRVTLRCSPRSGDLSVYWYQQSLDQGLQFLIQYYNGEERAKGNILERFSAQQFPDLHSELNLSSLELGDSALYFCASSVEVAGEQYFGPGTRLTVT.

This clone appeared a few times. The chain uses TRBV6-1 and TRBJ1-6; 8 bases fit TRBD1. Germline V lookup: CDR1 MNHNS, CDR2 SASEGT. This CDR3 is 14 amino acids long. J was trimmed by 7 bases and V by 5 bases; bases with no gene match: 4. The CDR3 is CASSTGGTNSPLHF. As DNA, the CDR3 is TGTGCCAGCAGTACAGGGGGTACGAATTCACCCCTCCACTTT.

The V call is TRBV30, the J call TRBJ1-6, with D possibly matching TRBD1 (5 bases). Germline loops: CDR1 GTSNPN, CDR2 SVGIG (reference sequence). This CDR3 contains 16 residues. V was trimmed by 3 bases and J by 7 bases, leaving 19 bases between them. For the CDR3, the DNA is TGTGCCTGGAGCGCCGCCGGGACCGTACAAAATTCACCCCTCCACTTT. This encodes CAWSAAGTVQNSPLHF.

The chain has TRBV27 and TRBJ2-3; D is unresolved. CDR1 is MNHEY, CDR2 SMNVEV, per germline (reference sequence). V was pared by 4 bases and J by 1 base, with 12 bases between. There are 15 residues in the CDR3. CDR3 protein: CASSSQTLGTDTQYF. In nucleotides, the CDR3 is TGTGCCAGCAGTTCGCAGACCCTCGGCACAGATACGCAGTATTTT.

This clone has only a few counts. The chain couples TRBV15 to TRBJ2-1; D is unresolved. V lost 4 bases, J lost 12 bases, and 16 bases lay in between. Germline loops: CDR1 LNHNV, CDR2 YYDKDF (reference sequence). The CDR3 loop spans 13 amino acids. The CDR3 bases are TGTGCCACCAGCAACCAGAAAGCCCTCGGGCAGTTCTTC. As protein: CATSNQKALGQFF. The variable domain in full, completed from reference TRBV15 and TRBJ2-1, reads DAMVIQNPRYQVTQFGKPVTLSCSQTLNHNVMYWYQQKSSQAPKLLFHYYDKDFNNEADTPDNFQSRRPNTSFCFLDIRSPGLGDTAMYLCATSNQKALGQFFGPGTRLTVL.

CDR3 nucleotide sequence: TGTGCCAGCAGCCAAGAACTGAACTCCTACGAGCAGTACTTC. As protein: CASSQELNSYEQYF. The gene calls are TRBV4-2 and TRBJ2-7; no reliable D call. The CDR3 extends over 14 amino acids. V lost 0 bases and J lost 0, with 6 bases in between. Germline CDR1 LGHNA, CDR2 YNFKEQ.

The chain carries TRBV10-3 and TRBJ2-3; the match to TRBD2 covers 12 bases. Trimming at V came to 8 bases and at J to 6 bases, leaving 9 bases not matched to a gene. Germline lookup yields CDR1 ENHRY and CDR2 SYGVKD. The CDR3 length is 15 residues. CDR3 residues: CAIAASGGARDTQYF. The CDR3 nucleotides read TGTGCCATCGCCGCTAGCGGGGGGGCAAGGGATACGCAGTATTTT.

This clone was found a few times. The chain is built from TRBV7-3 and TRBJ2-2, with TRBD1 as a possible D gene (6 bases). The germline V gene encodes CDR1 SGHTA and CDR2 FQGTGA. V lost 4 bases and J lost 0, with 12 bases in between. CDR3 size: 16 residues. This chain's CDR3 is CASSYGGHANTGELFF. The CDR3 coding sequence is TGTGCCAGCAGCTATGGGGGACACGCGAACACCGGGGAGCTGTTTTTT.